This T cell receptor (beta chain) comes out of a study of cytomegalovirus exposure and HLA in healthy donors. Overall study findings and caveats: Another analysis was done later, and it associated 16,951 TCR beta sequences with HLA alleles at 0.05 false discovery rate.

As regards this clone: No antigen is known for it.

With 60 Vbeta and 13 Jbeta primers, the PCR was carried out. Produced via immunoSEQ multiplex PCR; TCRdb's table is partial and in-frame only. The sample records around 100,000 clones, roughly 75% being singletons. The V end lost 6 bases, the J end lost 4 bases, and 14 bases lay between the germline ends. This CDR3 is built from 14 residues. Germline CDR1 is MNHEY and CDR2 is SVGAGI. The sequence came from a young woman in good health and CMV-seropositive. The specimen sequenced was PBMCs. The chain combines TRBV6-5 with TRBJ2-3; D is ambiguous. CDR3 sequence reads: CASRSSSSADTQYF. The DNA of the CDR3 is TGTGCCAGCAGATCCTCCAGCAGCGCAGATACGCAGTATTTT.